Here is one T cell receptor beta chain with its context. Here immunoSEQ multiplex PCR was the method, and the copy in TCRdb shows in-frame clones only, minus some. The data show around 37,000 clones, about 88% seen once. Germline CDR1 SEHNR, CDR2 FQNEAQ (reference sequence). This CDR3 is built from 13 residues. Trimming stripped 3 bases from V and 5 bases from J, with 7 bases between. This record comes from a study of blood T cell repertoires in COVID-19. Study-level background: Italy, Spain and the United States were the sources of the convalescent and acute COVID-19 samples. From T cells, B-cell-depleted T cells, or PBMCs came the material, which was cDNA or gDNA.

Material: peripheral blood. The rearrangement joins TRBV7-9 to TRBJ2-2; tentatively, D is TRBD1 (6 bases). The sequence was collected from a human donor in a cohort sampled during active COVID-19. The CDR3 loop reads CASSFTGTGELFF. The CDR3 DNA sequence: TGTGCCAGCAGCTTCACAGGGACCGGGGAGCTGTTTTTT.